Listed below are T cell receptor beta chains from one sample, sequenced in a study of blood T cell repertoires in COVID-19. Assay: immunoSEQ multiplex PCR; the TCRdb copy retains only in-frame clones and omits some. The sample has roughly 300,000 clones; 83% are singletons. Sequencing input: peripheral blood. These receptors all stem from a woman in her fifties or sixties who had recovered from COVID-19. CDR3s include the opening cysteine and the closing phenylalanine or tryptophan. The D gene is left open where the match is weak. Size tells how often a clone was seen (once, few, many) or the class of an expanded clone, and some rows leave it out.

>TRBV19|.|TRBJ1-2|.
CASSIQGGGYTF
TGTGCCAGTAGTATCCAGGGAGGTGGCTACACCTTC
>TRBV3-1/TRBV3-2|TRBD1|TRBJ1-5|few
CASSPTGDSNQPQHF
TGTGCCAGCAGCCCGACAGGGGATAGCAATCAGCCCCAGCATTTT
>TRBV7-9|TRBD1|TRBJ1-4|.
CASSSAPTGGEKLFF
TGTGCCAGCAGCTCCGCCCCGACAGGGGGTGAAAAACTGTTTTTT
>TRBV6-2/TRBV6-3|.|TRBJ2-1|few
CASSHGNYNEQFF
TGTGCCAGCAGTCACGGTAACTACAATGAGCAGTTCTTC
>TRBV11-2|TRBD1|TRBJ1-6|once
CASRGQGAQSPLHF
TGTGCCAGCAGGGGACAGGGGGCCCAATCACCCCTCCACTTT
>TRBV7-2|TRBD1|TRBJ2-7|once
CASSRSGTEAYEQYF
TGTGCCAGCAGTCGCTCCGGGACAGAAGCCTACGAGCAGTACTTC
>TRBV4-3|.|TRBJ1-1|.
CASSQDRGAWGWNTEAFF
TGCGCCAGCAGCCAAGATCGTGGCGCGTGGGGCTGGAACACTGAAGCTTTCTTT
>TRBV6-5|.|TRBJ1-5|.
CASNSGGGGQPQHF
TGTGCCAGCAATTCGGGGGGAGGGGGGCAGCCCCAGCATTTT
>TRBV28|.|TRBJ1-1|.
CASSPGTYTEAFF
TGTGCCAGCAGCCCCGGGACTTACACTGAAGCTTTCTTT
>TRBV6-1|TRBD1|TRBJ1-5|.
CASSEGTGDQPQHF
TGTGCCAGCAGTGAAGGGACAGGGGATCAGCCCCAGCATTTT